Listed here is a single TCR beta chain. What this receptor recognizes is not known. Base quality data are lacking; no much larger clone is found one base away. Library creation used the immunoSEQ multiplex PCR assay. For the multiplex PCR, a mixture combining 60 forward primers for TCR Vbeta segments and 13 reverse primers for TCR Jbeta segments was used. The CDR3 region of rearranged TCR beta genes was amplified from genomic DNA with a multiplex PCR assay. The Illumina HiSeq System was used to sequence the amplified TCR beta libraries as 87-base-pair reads. As for the original processing: A later analysis counted approximately 76 million unique TCR beta chains across the approximately 700 repertoires, and some 11 million of these chains were shared by at least two donors. To remove PCR and sequencing errors, raw reads were error-corrected and collapsed into unique sequences using a nearest-neighbor algorithm that merged closely related sequences. CDR3 sequences were aligned to IMGT reference sequences to assign V, D and J gene segments. For a sequence to be retained, at least a six-nucleotide match to both a V gene segment and a J gene segment was required. Rearrangements were called productive when the CDR3 lacked stop codons and stayed in frame with V and J; all others were non-productive. Following IMGT convention, CDR3 was defined as the stretch from the second conserved V-encoded cysteine up to the conserved J-encoded phenylalanine. The earlier analysis of about 570 of the donors excluded any sequence lacking an unambiguous match to a single V gene segment. In an earlier analysis of some 590 of the donors, a V segment was called functional when productive rearrangements were above 56.7%, and segregating when the standard deviation between donors exceeded 5%. A statistical classification framework was built to diagnose cytomegalovirus status from the catalog of TCR beta chain sequences. V and J gene assignment, in a later analysis, came from comparing TCR nucleotide sequences with IMGT/GENE-DB human TR gene sequences. In a later analysis, CDR3 sequences and most-parsimonious VDJ recombination scenarios were assigned using the TCRdist pipeline. A later analysis defined each TCR beta chain by its CDR3 amino acid sequence plus V-gene family, and excluded reads lacking a unique V-gene family. To address suspected cross-contamination and a sequencing artifact, a later analysis removed several hundred highly shared, low-generation-probability nucleotide sequences. For each public chain, a later analysis derived a clonal expansion index from normalized ranks of inferred template counts within each repertoire. A later analysis computed generation probabilities with a VDJ recombination model fitted to out-of-frame rearrangements, and checked the results against IGoR. In a later analysis, TCR-TCR, TCR-HLA and TCR-CMV co-occurrence was scored with hypergeometric tests, and a repertoire-size bias correction was applied to TCR pairs. To estimate false discovery rates, a later analysis permuted the HLA or CMV assignments 20 times. In a later analysis, co-occurring TCRs were grouped using DBSCAN, with TCRdist sequence similarity added in when clustering inside HLA-allele-positive subsets. For co-occurrence clustering, repertoires with fewer than 30,000 or more than 120,000 public chains were excluded, along with a handful of repertoires with anomalous nucleotide sharing. TCRdb holds this immuneACCESS table with in-frame rearrangements only. Some clones are missing; in checked studies, unresolved V genes explain under half, and the rest has no known cause. V and J calls and clone size follow that table, whereas D and trimming were derived from the DNA. For this sample the table gives around 140,000 clones, of which approximately 79% were detected only once. The biggest ten clones account for 0.95% to 1.4% of the sample.

The data originate from a study of cytomegalovirus exposure and HLA in healthy donors (dated by TCRdb to 2016 to 2017). Broadly, across the study: According to an earlier analysis of around 600 of the donors, about 179 million T cells yielded some 120 million unique TCR beta sequences and approximately 280 Gb of sequence data. Roughly 290 gigabases of sequencing data and around 90 million unique TCR sequences made up an early release that covered roughly 670 HLA-typed donors. The genetic ancestry cluster associated with self-reported Caucasian donors included approximately 85% of the roughly 380 genotyped donors. The study aimed to test whether signatures of past pathogen exposure could be identified by cataloging public T cell receptors. The study used immunosequencing to profile the T cell repertoires of 600 to 850 subjects and linked those repertoires to cytomegalovirus serostatus. Along with the approximately 600-subject first cohort, a separate validation cohort of over 90 different subjects was used. The study combined high-throughput TCR immunosequencing, statistical association of individual TCRs with disease status, and machine learning to predict cytomegalovirus infection status. To study patterns of TCR occurrence, a later analysis re-analyzed previously published TCR beta repertoires from 700 or so donors and added high-resolution HLA genotyping. Rather than drawing on any new phenotypic data, the later analysis identified candidate immune exposures from TCR beta sequences and the way those sequences occurred across donors. An earlier analysis of several hundred of the donors applied high-throughput TCR beta sequencing to assess whether each TCR beta V gene segment acted as functional or pseudogenic. Donor age, sex, ethnicity and CMV serostatus were compiled alongside the repertoire data. In a later genetic analysis, genome-wide SNP genotypes for about three fifths of the roughly 670 donors were used, and that subset was treated as a discovery cohort. Every discovery cohort repertoire had been produced on one sequencing platform. Class I and class II HLA loci were covered by the typing at four-digit resolution. The number of donors typed differed by locus, with about 629-630 for A, B, C, DRB1 and DQB1, around 500 for DQA1, under 610 for DPA1, and 400 to 490 for DPB1. Because of strong linkage in the cohort, a handful of DR-DQ haplotypes were treated as single units for association and clustering. Among some 400 genotyped donors of the cohort, an average of approximately 250,000 unique TCR beta nucleotide sequences were sequenced per donor, roughly 20% of them non-productive. Overall study outcomes, separate from this receptor: While some public TCRs were present in many individuals, most TCR sequences turned up only very rarely across donors. It was suggested by the authors that the approach could potentially be generalized to other disease states and immunological phenotypes. A total of around 150 TCR beta chains were listed by the study as associated with cytomegalovirus. When HLA alleles, especially DR and DQ, strongly co-occurred, attributing TCR associations to individual alleles was difficult. Roughly uniform sequencing depth across donors was assumed in presence/absence analyses, although this assumption may not hold. Because counts were too low, about 15 rarely observed V segments, including chromosome 9 orphons, were left out of the earlier analysis of over 550 of the donors. Cytomegalovirus status was reported to be diagnosed by the classifier with high specificity and sensitivity in both the original and validation cohorts. In a later genetic analysis, a missense DCLRE1C variant was associated with V-gene and J-gene trimming of TCR beta chains, and the association was replicated in an independent cohort. Because HLA typing was unavailable for some donors at each locus, only the typed subset was used in association tests. The cohort was sequenced for TCR beta chains only, and without alpha or paired-chain data the features that could be detected were limited. In a later analysis, most CMV-associated TCR beta chains were found to appear HLA-restricted, with HLA associations seemingly driven largely by CMV exposure. According to a later genetic analysis, donors in an Asian-associated ancestry cluster had fewer N-insertions in productive TCRs than the approximately 630-donor mean. Correlated functional status among segregating V segments might be attributable to linkage disequilibrium, but an unknown experimental factor could not be ruled out. In an earlier analysis of 587 of the donors, most TCR beta V segments appeared in productive rearrangements about 87% or about 30% of the time, broadly matching IMGT annotations. CMV serostatus was the only immune exposure information available for the cohort. A later analysis associated about 18,000 TCR beta sequences with specific HLA alleles at a false discovery rate of 0.05. A cluster of highly shared sequence variants was judged likely to be a technical artifact of the sequencing pipeline. In vitro tests confirmed that three of the cytomegalovirus-associated TCR beta chains recognize cytomegalovirus antigens. In a later analysis, several top co-occurrence clusters were reported to appear linked to parvovirus B19, influenza, CMV and Epstein-Barr virus. In a later analysis, TCR association rates were found to vary across HLA loci, with the most associated TCRs seen for DRB1 alleles and the fewest for HLA-C alleles. A later analysis found that HLA-associated TCR beta chains were more clonally expanded and had lower generation probabilities than equally common non-associated chains. A further reported finding was that TCR beta sequences accurately predicted the HLA-A and HLA-B alleles for most subjects in the first cohort.

In total, approximately 700 healthy bone marrow donors made up the cohort. Cohort members were all nominally healthy when sampled, although unrecorded immune exposures were likely present. The donor tested CMV seronegative, placing the donor among the roughly 400 seronegative members of the cohort. A peripheral blood sample was provided by each donor, and peripheral blood mononuclear cells were used for TCR beta sequencing. Genomic DNA was extracted from the blood cell samples with the Qiagen DNeasy Blood Extraction Kit. The material sequenced was PBMCs. This TCR came from a male donor in good health and CMV-seronegative.

The DNA is as follows: TGTGCCAGCAGTGGTAACCTAGGGGGCACAGATACGCAGTATTTT. Its protein is CASSGNLGGTDTQYF. The chain was built from TRBV2 and TRBJ2-3; perhaps TRBD1 is the D gene, with 5 bases matching. Between the V and J ends, shortened by 4 bases and 1 base respectively, the junction contains 12 bases. The CDR3 runs 15 amino acids, cysteine and phenylalanine included. The only DNA kept is the CDR3, 45 bases in frame from the first base. The CDR1 and CDR2 encoded by the germline V gene are SNHLY and FYNNEI. The full variable domain, completed from the reference TRBV2 and TRBJ2-3 proteins outside the CDR3, reads EPEVTQTPSHQVTQMGQEVILRCVPISNHLYFYWYRQILGQKVEFLVSFYNNEISEKSEIFDDQFSVERPDGSNFTLKIRSTKLEDSAMYFCASSGNLGGTDTQYFGPGTRLTVL.